Following are 16 T cell receptor beta chains from one sample sequenced in a study of response to subunit inactivated influenza vaccine. One entry per CDR3 protein results from TCRdb running MiXCR on the RT-PCR reads. The top ten clones hold around 13% of a sample with 500,000 to 600,000 distinct CDR3 sequences, 13% of them seen once. The sample consisted of PBMCs from blood, taken more than 35 days after vaccination. These receptors all come from a man between 50 and 59 years old who received an inactivated influenza vaccine.

There are a few counts of this clonotype. The chain combines TRBV5-1 with TRBJ2-7, with D maybe TRBD2 (5 bases). CDR1 and CDR2 (germline): SGHRS, YFSETQ. This CDR3 region has 14 residues. V lost 2 bases to trimming and J lost 1 base, with 10 bases between them. The CDR3 loop reads CASSFGGVSYEQYF. The CDR3 nucleotides read TGCGCCAGCAGCTTTGGAGGAGTTTCCTACGAGCAGTACTTC.

This clonotype was counted many times. This chain joins TRBV12-3 or TRBV12-4 and TRBJ2-3; D gene uncertain. With 6 bases removed from V and 1 base from J, the gap between germline ends came to 8 bases. The CDR3 contains 13 residues. The CDR3: CASSRPGTDTQYF. The CDR3 nucleotides are TGTGCCAGCAGCCGACCGGGCACAGATACGCAGTATTTT.

The sample holds a few counts of this clonotype. The chain is built from TRBV5-6 and TRBJ2-7; D remains ambiguous. Germline CDR1 and CDR2: SGHDT and YYEEEE. The CDR3 has 14 residues. Trimming took 0 bases from V and 6 from J, leaving 13 bases between them. CDR3 bases: TGTGCCAGCAGCTTGGTTGGGCTGAACAGCGAGCAGTACTTC. This gives the protein CASSLVGLNSEQYF.

This clonotype was detected many times. V gene TRBV6-5 combines with J gene TRBJ1-6; no clear D gene. This CDR3 contains 13 residues. The germline gives CDR1 MNHEY, CDR2 SVGAGI. Trimming removed 0 bases from V and 7 bases from J, with 4 bases in between. In nucleotides, the CDR3 is TGTGCCAGCAGTTACTCGACGAATTCACCCCTCCACTTT. This sequence encodes CASSYSTNSPLHF.

In its sample, this clonotype was seen a few times. The V call is TRBV5-1, the J call TRBJ2-1; 7 bases line up with TRBD2. The CDR3 has 14 amino acids. With V trimmed by 0 bases and J by 10 bases, 7 bases remained unmatched. Germline V gives CDR1 SGHRS, CDR2 YFSETQ. CDR3: CASSLANGGDEQFF. DNA for the CDR3: TGCGCCAGCAGCTTGGCCAATGGGGGGGACGAGCAGTTCTTC. The whole variable domain, filled in from reference TRBV5-1 and TRBJ2-1, reads KAGVTQTPRYLIKTRGQQVTLSCSPISGHRSVSWYQQTPGQGLQFLFEYFSETQRNKGNFPGRFSGRQFSNSRSEMNVSTLELGDSALYLCASSLANGGDEQFFGPGTRLTVL.

The chain carries TRBV5-1 and TRBJ2-2; D is unclear. Germline CDR1 and CDR2: SGHRS and YFSETQ. V lost 4 bases and J 4 bases, leaving 14 bases between the germline ends. CDR3 length equals 15 residues. For the CDR3, the DNA is TGCGCCAGCAGCCTAAGGACGGTCGGCACCGGGGAGCTGTTTTTT. This sequence encodes CASSLRTVGTGELFF. The full variable domain, rest sourced from reference TRBV5-1 and TRBJ2-2, is KAGVTQTPRYLIKTRGQQVTLSCSPISGHRSVSWYQQTPGQGLQFLFEYFSETQRNKGNFPGRFSGRQFSNSRSEMNVSTLELGDSALYLCASSLRTVGTGELFFGEGSRLTVL.

CDR3 amino acids: CASSWGLAGGPADTQYF. The CDR3 DNA reads TGTGCCAGCAGTTGGGGACTAGCGGGAGGGCCGGCAGATACGCAGTATTTT. The chain combines TRBV12-3 or TRBV12-4 with TRBJ2-3; 16 nucleotides align to TRBD2. This CDR3 has 17 amino acids. V lost 4 bases and J lost 4; bases outside the gene matches: 5.

The V gene is TRBV2, the J gene TRBJ2-5; 7 positions agree with TRBD1. Germline loops: CDR1 SNHLY, CDR2 FYNNEI. This CDR3 region has 13 residues. J gave up 5 bases and V 3 bases, and 3 bases lay outside the gene matches. The CDR3 DNA is TGTGCCAGCAGTGAGGGACAGATCGAGACCCAGTACTTC. It encodes CASSEGQIETQYF.

In nucleotides, the CDR3 is TGTGCCAGCAGCCCTCAGGGCTTGAACGAGCAGTACTTC. This codes for CASSPQGLNEQYF. The chain carries TRBV7-2 and TRBJ2-7, with D possibly matching TRBD1 (5 bases). Trimming stripped 5 bases from V and 5 bases from J, with 13 bases between. Germline assignment: CDR1 SGHTA and CDR2 FQGNSA. The CDR3 is 13 amino acids.

This clonotype has only a few counts. The V and J genes are TRBV3-1 and TRBJ2-4, with TRBD2 matching over 8 bases. The ends lost 4 bases at V and 9 bases at J; junction bases unmatched: 11. From germline, CDR1 is LGHDT and CDR2 YNNKEL (reference sequence). The CDR3 totals 15 residues. The DNA for the CDR3 is TGTGCCAGCAGCCCCACGGGACTAGTTTATGGCATTCAGTACTTC. Translated: CASSPTGLVYGIQYF.

A word on this clonotype: The junction and the germline gene differ at one end; a read error may be behind it. The chain couples TRBV10-3 to TRBJ2-7; TRBD2 agrees at 11 bases. The CDR3 has 16 amino acids. Germline V gene data show CDR1 as ENHRY and CDR2 as SYGVKD. The CDR3 sequence: CAISGPLSGRAYEQDF. CDR3 DNA: TGTGCCATCAGTGGCCCCCTTAGCGGGAGGGCCTACGAGCAGGACTTC.

This clonotype was counted between two and nine times. The chain is built from TRBV12-3 or TRBV12-4 and TRBJ2-4, with unresolved D. The CDR3 is 16 amino acids. Trimming stripped 1 base from V and 1 base from J, with 11 bases between. CDR3 protein: CASSLVRVLAKNIQYF. The CDR3 nucleotides are TGTGCCAGCAGTTTAGTAAGGGTTTTGGCCAAAAACATTCAGTACTTC.

This clonotype was seen more than once but under ten times. The chain carries TRBV3-1 and TRBJ2-3; TRBD2 aligns across 11 bases. The CDR3 length is 20 residues. Germline V CDR1 and CDR2: LGHDT, YNNKEL (reference sequence). The ends lost 1 base at V and 6 bases at J; junction bases unmatched: 18. The CDR3 region is CASSQVGLAEKTTHIDTQYF. DNA of the CDR3: TGTGCCAGCAGCCAAGTGGGACTAGCGGAGAAAACTACCCACATTGATACGCAGTATTTT.

There are many counts of this clonotype. The V gene is TRBV4-3, the J gene TRBJ2-5; 8 nucleotides agree with TRBD2. The V segment lost 2 bases and the J segment 1 base; nucleotides outside the gene matches: 3. The CDR3 is 15 residues long. In germline, CDR1 is LGHNA, CDR2 YSLEER. CDR3 bases: TGCGCCAGCAGCCAACAACTAGCGGTCCAAGAGACCCAGTACTTC. This sequence encodes CASSQQLAVQETQYF.

This clonotype was seen only a few times. The gene calls are TRBV4-1 and TRBJ2-1; 9 nucleotides match TRBD1. CDR3 length equals 16 residues. CDR1 MGHRA and CDR2 YSYEKL come from the germline V gene. J was trimmed by 4 bases and V by 2 bases; bases with no gene match: 6. The CDR3 DNA reads TGCGCCAGCAGCCAATCGGACAGGGGAAAATACAATGAGCAGTTCTTC. It translates to CASSQSDRGKYNEQFF.

This clonotype was seen only a few times. The rearrangement links TRBV20-1 to TRBJ1-1, with 7 bases identical to TRBD1. V was clipped by 6 bases and J by 10 bases; unmatched bases: 8. Germline V gives CDR1 DFQATT, CDR2 SNEGSKA (reference sequence). This CDR3 is built from 11 residues. The CDR3 DNA is TGCAGTGCCCAGGGGGTTACTCGAGCTTTCTTT. The encoded protein is CSAQGVTRAFF.